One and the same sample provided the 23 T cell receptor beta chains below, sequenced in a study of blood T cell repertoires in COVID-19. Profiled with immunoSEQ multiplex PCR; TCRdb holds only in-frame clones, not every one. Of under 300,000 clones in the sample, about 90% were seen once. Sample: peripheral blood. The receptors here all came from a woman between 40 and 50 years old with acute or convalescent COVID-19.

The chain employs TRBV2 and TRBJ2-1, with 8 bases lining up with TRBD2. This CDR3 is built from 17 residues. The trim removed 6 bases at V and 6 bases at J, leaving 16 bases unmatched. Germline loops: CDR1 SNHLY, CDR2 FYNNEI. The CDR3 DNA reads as TGTGCCAGCAGGCCGGTAGTGCTGTCGGGGGGGAGCAATGAGCAGTTCTTC. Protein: CASRPVVLSGGSNEQFF.

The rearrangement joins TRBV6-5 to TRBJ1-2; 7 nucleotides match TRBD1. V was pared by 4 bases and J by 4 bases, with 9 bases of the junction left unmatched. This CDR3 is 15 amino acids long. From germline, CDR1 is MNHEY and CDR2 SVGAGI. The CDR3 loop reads CASSWTGGEGYGYTF. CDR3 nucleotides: TGTGCCAGCAGTTGGACAGGAGGAGAGGGCTATGGCTACACCTTC.

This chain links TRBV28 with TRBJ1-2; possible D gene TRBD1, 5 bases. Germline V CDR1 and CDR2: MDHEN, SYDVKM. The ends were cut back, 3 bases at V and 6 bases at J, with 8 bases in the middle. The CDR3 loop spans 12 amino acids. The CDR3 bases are TGTGCCAGCAGTTTGGGACTAAATGGCTACACCTTC. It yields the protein CASSLGLNGYTF.

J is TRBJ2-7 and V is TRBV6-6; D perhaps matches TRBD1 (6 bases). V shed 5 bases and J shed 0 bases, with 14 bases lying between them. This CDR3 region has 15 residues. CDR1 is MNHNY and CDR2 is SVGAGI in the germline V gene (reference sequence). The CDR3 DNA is TGTGCCAGCAGTCCAACCCTGGACAGCTCCTACGAGCAGTACGTC. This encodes CASSPTLDSSYEQYV.

The chain's CDR3 is CASSLGEGLARNEQFF. The DNA of the CDR3 is TGCGCCAGCAGCTTAGGGGAGGGACTAGCGAGAAATGAGCAGTTCTTC. J is TRBJ2-1 and V is TRBV5-1; 10 bases match TRBD2. The ends lost 2 bases at V and 7 bases at J; junction bases unmatched: 9. In germline, CDR1 is SGHRS, CDR2 YFSETQ. The CDR3 covers 16 residues. The whole variable domain, filled in from reference TRBV5-1 and TRBJ2-1, reads KAGVTQTPRYLIKTRGQQVTLSCSPISGHRSVSWYQQTPGQGLQFLFEYFSETQRNKGNFPGRFSGRQFSNSRSEMNVSTLELGDSALYLCASSLGEGLARNEQFFGPGTRLTVL.

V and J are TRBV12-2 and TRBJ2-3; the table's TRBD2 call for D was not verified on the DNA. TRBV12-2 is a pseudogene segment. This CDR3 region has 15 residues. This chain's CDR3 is CASRLWGSGGYTQYF. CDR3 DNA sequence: TGTGCAAGTCGCTTATGGGGTAGCGGGGGGTATACGCAGTATTTT.

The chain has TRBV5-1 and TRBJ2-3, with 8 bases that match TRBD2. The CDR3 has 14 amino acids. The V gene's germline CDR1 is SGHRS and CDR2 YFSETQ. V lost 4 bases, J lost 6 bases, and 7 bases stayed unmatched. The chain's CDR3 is CASSPGTSVDTQYF. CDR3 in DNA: TGCGCCAGCAGCCCCGGGACTAGTGTGGATACGCAGTATTTT.

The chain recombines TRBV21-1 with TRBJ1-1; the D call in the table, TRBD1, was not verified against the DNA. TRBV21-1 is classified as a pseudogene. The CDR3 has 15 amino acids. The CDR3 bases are TGTGCCAGCACTCAGGGCAGCCGCGGATGGACTGAAGCTTTCTTT. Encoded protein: CASTQGSRGWTEAFF.

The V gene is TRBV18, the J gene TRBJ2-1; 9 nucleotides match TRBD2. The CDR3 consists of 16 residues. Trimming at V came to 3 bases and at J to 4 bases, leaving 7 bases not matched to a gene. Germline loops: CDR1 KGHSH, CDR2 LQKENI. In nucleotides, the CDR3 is TGTGCCAGCTCACCCCCGGCTAGCGGGGTTTACAATGAGCAGTTCTTC. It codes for CASSPPASGVYNEQFF.

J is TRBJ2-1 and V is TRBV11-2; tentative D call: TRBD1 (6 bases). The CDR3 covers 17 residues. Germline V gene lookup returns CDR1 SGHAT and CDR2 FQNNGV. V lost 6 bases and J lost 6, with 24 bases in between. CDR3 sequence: CASRTMTGTRVSNEQFF. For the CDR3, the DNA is TGTGCCAGCAGAACCATGACCGGGACAAGGGTCTCCAATGAGCAGTTCTTC.

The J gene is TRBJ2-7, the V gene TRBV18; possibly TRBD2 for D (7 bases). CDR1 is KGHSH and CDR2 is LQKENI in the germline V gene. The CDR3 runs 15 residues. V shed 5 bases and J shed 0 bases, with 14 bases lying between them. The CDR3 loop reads CASSIRGASSYEQYV. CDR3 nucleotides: TGTGCCAGCTCAATTCGGGGGGCTAGCTCCTACGAGCAGTACGTC.

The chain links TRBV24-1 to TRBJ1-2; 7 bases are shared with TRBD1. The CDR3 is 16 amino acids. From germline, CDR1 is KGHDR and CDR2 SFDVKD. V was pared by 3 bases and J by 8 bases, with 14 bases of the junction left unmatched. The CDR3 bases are TGTGCCACCAGTGATAATCGACAGGGACCGGAGATAGGCTACACCTTC. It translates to CATSDNRQGPEIGYTF.

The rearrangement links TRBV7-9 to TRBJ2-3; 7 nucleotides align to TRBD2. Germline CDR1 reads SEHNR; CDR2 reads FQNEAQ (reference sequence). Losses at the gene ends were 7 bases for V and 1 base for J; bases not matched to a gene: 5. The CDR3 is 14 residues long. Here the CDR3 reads CASTPGGGTDTQYF. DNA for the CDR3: TGTGCCAGCACCCCGGGAGGTGGCACAGATACGCAGTATTTT.

The CDR3 DNA reads as TGCGCCAGCAGCTTGGGGGACAGGGGCGCTGAAGCTTTCTTT. Translated, it gives CASSLGDRGAEAFF. The rearrangement joins TRBV5-1 to TRBJ1-1, with 10 nucleotides matching TRBD1. Germline CDR1 reads SGHRS; CDR2 reads YFSETQ. Trimming removed 0 bases from V and 6 bases from J; junction bases left unmatched: 2. This CDR3 has 14 amino acids.

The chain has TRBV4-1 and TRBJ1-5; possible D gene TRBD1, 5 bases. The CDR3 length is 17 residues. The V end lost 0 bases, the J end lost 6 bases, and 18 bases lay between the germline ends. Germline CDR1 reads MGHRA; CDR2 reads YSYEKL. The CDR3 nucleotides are TGCGCCAGCAGCCAAGATTGGGAGGGGCGGGAGAGTCAGCCCCAGCATTTT. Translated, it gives CASSQDWEGRESQPQHF.

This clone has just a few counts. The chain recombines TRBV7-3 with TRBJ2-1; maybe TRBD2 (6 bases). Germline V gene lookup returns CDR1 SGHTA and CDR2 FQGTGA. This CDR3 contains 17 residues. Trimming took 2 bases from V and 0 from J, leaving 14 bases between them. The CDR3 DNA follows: TGTGCCAGCAGCTTACGTACGGGGGAAAGCTCCTACAATGAGCAGTTCTTC. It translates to CASSLRTGESSYNEQFF. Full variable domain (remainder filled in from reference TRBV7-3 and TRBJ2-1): GAGVSQTPSNKVTEKGKYVELRCDPISGHTALYWYRQSLGQGPEFLIYFQGTGAADDSGLPNDRFFAVRPEGSVSTLKIQRTERGDSAVYLCASSLRTGESSYNEQFFGPGTRLTVL.

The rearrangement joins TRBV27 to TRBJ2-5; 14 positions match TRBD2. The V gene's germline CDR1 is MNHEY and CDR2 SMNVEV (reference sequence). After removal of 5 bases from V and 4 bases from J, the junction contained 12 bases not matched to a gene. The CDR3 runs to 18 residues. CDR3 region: CASSTAGTSGGVGETQYF. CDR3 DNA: TGTGCCAGCAGTACCGCCGGGACTAGCGGGGGTGTAGGAGAGACCCAGTACTTC.

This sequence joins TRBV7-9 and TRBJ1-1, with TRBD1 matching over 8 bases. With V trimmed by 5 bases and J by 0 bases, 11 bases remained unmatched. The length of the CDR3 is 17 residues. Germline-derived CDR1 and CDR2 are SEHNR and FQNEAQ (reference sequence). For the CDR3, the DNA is TGTGCCAGCAGCCTACTAGAGGTGACAGGGGTGAACACTGAAGCTTTCTTT. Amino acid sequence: CASSLLEVTGVNTEAFF. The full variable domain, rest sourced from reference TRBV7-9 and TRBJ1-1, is DTGVSQNPRHKITKRGQNVTFRCDPISEHNRLYWYRQTLGQGPEFLTYFQNEAQLEKSRLLSDRFSAERPKGSFSTLEIQRTEQGDSAMYLCASSLLEVTGVNTEAFFGQGTRLTVV.

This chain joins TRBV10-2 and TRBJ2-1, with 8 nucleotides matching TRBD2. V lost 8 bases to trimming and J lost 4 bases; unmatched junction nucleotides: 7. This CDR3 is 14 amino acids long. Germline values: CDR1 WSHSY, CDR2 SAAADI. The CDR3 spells CASGAGATYNEQFF. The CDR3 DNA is TGCGCCAGCGGAGCGGGGGCCACGTACAATGAGCAGTTCTTC.

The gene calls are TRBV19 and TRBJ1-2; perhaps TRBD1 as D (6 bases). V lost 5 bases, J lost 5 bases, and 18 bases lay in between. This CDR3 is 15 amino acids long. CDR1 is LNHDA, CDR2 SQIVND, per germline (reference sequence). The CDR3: CASSPWDISGYGYTF. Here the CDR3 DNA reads TGTGCCAGTAGTCCTTGGGACATCTCGGGGTATGGCTACACCTTC.

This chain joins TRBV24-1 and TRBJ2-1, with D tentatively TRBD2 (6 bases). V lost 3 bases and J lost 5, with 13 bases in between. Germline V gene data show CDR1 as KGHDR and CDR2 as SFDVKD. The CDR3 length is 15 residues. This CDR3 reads CATSDPRDLHNEQFF. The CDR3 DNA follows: TGTGCCACCAGTGATCCCCGGGACTTACACAATGAGCAGTTCTTC.

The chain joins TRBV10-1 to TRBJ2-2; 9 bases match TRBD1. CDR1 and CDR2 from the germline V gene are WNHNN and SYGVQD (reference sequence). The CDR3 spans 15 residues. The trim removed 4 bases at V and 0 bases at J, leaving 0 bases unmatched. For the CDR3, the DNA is TGCGCCAGCAGTGGGACAGGGGCGAACACCGGGGAGCTGTTTTTT. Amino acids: CASSGTGANTGELFF.

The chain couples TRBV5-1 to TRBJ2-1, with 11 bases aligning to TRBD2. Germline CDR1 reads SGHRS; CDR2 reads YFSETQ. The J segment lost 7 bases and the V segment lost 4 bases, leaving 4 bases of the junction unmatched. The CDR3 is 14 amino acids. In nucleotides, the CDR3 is TGCGCCAGCAGCGTAGCGGGGGGGCTTAATGAGCAGTTCTTC. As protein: CASSVAGGLNEQFF.